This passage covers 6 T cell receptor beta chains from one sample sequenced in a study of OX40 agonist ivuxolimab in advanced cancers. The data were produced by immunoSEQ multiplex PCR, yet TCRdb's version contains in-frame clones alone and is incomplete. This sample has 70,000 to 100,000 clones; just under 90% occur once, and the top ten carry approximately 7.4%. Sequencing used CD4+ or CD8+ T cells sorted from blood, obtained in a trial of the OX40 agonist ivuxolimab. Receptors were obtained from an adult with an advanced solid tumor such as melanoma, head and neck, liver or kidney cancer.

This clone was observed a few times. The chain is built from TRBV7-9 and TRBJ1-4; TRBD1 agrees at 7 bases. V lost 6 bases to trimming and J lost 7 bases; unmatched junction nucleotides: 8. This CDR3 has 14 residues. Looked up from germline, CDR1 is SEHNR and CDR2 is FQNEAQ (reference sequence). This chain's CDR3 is CASRPGTASEKLFF. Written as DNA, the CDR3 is TGTGCCAGCAGACCCGGGACAGCTAGTGAAAAACTGTTTTTT.

Written as DNA, the CDR3 is TGTGCCAGCAGCCAAGATACGACGGGAGGATCTTACAATGAGCAGTTCTTC. Translation: CASSQDTTGGSYNEQFF. The V gene is TRBV4-2, the J gene TRBJ2-1, with 7 bases lining up with TRBD2. This CDR3 has 17 amino acids. Looked up from germline, CDR1 is LGHNA and CDR2 is YNFKEQ. The junction had 9 bases not matched to a gene; V was cut back by 0 bases and J by 4 bases.

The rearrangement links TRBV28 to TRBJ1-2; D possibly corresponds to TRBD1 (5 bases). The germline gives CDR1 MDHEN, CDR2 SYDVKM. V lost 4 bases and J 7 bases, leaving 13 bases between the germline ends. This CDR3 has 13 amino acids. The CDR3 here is CASSSHQGGGYTF. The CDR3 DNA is TGTGCCAGCAGTTCACACCAGGGAGGTGGCTACACCTTC.

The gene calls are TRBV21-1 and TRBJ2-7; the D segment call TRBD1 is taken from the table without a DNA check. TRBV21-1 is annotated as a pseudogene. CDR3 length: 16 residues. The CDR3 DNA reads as TGTGCCAGCAGCAAAGTGGAGTCAGGGGCGTACTACGAGCAGTACTTC. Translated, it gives CASSKVESGAYYEQYF.

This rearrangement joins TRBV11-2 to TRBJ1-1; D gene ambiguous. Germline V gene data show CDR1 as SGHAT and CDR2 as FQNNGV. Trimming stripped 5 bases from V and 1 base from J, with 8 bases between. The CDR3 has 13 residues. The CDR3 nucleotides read TGTGCCAGCAGCCCGACGGGGAACACTGAAGCTTTCTTT. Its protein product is CASSPTGNTEAFF.

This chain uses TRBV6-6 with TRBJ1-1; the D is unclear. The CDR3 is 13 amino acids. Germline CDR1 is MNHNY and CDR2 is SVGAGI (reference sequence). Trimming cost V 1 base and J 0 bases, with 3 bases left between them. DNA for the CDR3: TGTGCCAGCAGTTACTTAGTGAACACTGAAGCTTTCTTT. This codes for CASSYLVNTEAFF.